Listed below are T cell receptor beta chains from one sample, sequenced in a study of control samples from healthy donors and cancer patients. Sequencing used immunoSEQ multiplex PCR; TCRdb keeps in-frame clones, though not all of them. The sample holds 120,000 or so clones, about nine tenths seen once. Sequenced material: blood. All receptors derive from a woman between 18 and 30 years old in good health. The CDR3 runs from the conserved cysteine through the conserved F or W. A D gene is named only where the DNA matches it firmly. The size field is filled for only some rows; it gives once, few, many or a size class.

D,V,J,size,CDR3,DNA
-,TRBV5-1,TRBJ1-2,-,CASSLWAGRGFYGYTF,TGCGCCAGCAGCTTGTGGGCAGGGAGAGGGTTCTATGGCTACACCTTC
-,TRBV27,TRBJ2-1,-,CASSLGRYNEQFF,TGTGCCAGCAGCCTGGGGAGATACAATGAGCAGTTCTTC
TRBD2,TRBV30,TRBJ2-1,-,CAWSTSGRGKQFF,TGTGCCTGGAGCACTAGCGGGAGGGGTAAGCAGTTCTTC
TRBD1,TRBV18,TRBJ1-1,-,CASSPLGQGTMGTEAFF,TGTGCCAGCTCACCATTGGGACAGGGTACTATGGGCACTGAAGCTTTCTTT
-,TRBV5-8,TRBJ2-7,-,CASRIYYEQYF,TGTGCCAGCCGGATTTACTACGAGCAGTACTTC
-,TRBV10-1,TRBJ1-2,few,CASSESGDPYGYTF,TGCGCCAGCAGTGAGTCGGGGGATCCCTATGGCTACACCTTC
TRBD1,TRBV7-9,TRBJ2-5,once,CASSLRQGGETQYF,TGTGCCAGCAGCCTTCGACAGGGCGGAGAGACCCAGTACTTC
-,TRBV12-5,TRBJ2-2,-,CASGRGGANTGELFF,TGTGCTAGTGGGAGGGGTGGCGCGAACACCGGGGAGCTGTTTTTT
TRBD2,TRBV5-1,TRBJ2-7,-,CASSDLAGGGYEQYF,TGCGCCAGCAGCGATCTAGCGGGAGGGGGGTACGAGCAGTACTTC
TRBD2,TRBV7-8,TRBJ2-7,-,CASSRTSRNYEQYF,TGTGCCAGCAGCCGGACTAGCAGAAACTACGAGCAGTACTTC
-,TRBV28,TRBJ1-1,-,CASSMVEPNTEAFF,TGTGCCAGCAGCATGGTGGAGCCGAACACTGAAGCTTTCTTT
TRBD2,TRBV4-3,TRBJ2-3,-,CASSQETPRGTTRLADTQYF,TGCGCCAGCAGCCAAGAAACCCCTAGAGGGACTACTCGGCTCGCAGATACGCAGTATTTT
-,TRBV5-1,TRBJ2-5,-,CASSLTSGETQYF,TGCGCCAGCAGCTTGACCAGCGGGGAGACCCAGTACTTC
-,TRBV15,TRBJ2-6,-,CATSRGGGGAGANVLTF,TGTGCCACCAGCAGAGGTGGGGGAGGCGCTGGGGCCAACGTCCTGACTTTC
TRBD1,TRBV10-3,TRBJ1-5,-,CATQAQGNNQPQHF,TGTGCCACCCAGGCACAGGGGAACAATCAGCCCCAGCATTTT
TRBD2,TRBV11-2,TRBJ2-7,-,CASSTSPGGTGRVYEQYF,TGTGCCAGCAGCACCTCCCCCGGGGGGACCGGGCGTGTCTACGAGCAGTACTTC
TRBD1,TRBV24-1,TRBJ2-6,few,CATSDSLPGTGGPGANVLTF,TGTGCCACCAGTGATTCTCTCCCCGGGACAGGGGGACCTGGGGCCAACGTCCTGACTTTC
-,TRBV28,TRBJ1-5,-,CASSLTGSNQPQHF,TGTGCCAGCAGTTTAACCGGAAGCAATCAGCCCCAGCATTTT
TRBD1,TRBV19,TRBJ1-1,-,CAVRGMPYMNTEAFF,TGTGCCGTCAGGGGGATGCCTTACATGAACACTGAAGCTTTCTTT
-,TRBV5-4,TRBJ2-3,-,CASHPRAGNADTQYF,TGTGCCAGTCACCCCCGGGCAGGGAACGCAGATACGCAGTATTTT
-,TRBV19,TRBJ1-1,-,CASTSILNTEAFF,TGTGCCAGTACGTCCATACTGAACACTGAAGCTTTCTTT